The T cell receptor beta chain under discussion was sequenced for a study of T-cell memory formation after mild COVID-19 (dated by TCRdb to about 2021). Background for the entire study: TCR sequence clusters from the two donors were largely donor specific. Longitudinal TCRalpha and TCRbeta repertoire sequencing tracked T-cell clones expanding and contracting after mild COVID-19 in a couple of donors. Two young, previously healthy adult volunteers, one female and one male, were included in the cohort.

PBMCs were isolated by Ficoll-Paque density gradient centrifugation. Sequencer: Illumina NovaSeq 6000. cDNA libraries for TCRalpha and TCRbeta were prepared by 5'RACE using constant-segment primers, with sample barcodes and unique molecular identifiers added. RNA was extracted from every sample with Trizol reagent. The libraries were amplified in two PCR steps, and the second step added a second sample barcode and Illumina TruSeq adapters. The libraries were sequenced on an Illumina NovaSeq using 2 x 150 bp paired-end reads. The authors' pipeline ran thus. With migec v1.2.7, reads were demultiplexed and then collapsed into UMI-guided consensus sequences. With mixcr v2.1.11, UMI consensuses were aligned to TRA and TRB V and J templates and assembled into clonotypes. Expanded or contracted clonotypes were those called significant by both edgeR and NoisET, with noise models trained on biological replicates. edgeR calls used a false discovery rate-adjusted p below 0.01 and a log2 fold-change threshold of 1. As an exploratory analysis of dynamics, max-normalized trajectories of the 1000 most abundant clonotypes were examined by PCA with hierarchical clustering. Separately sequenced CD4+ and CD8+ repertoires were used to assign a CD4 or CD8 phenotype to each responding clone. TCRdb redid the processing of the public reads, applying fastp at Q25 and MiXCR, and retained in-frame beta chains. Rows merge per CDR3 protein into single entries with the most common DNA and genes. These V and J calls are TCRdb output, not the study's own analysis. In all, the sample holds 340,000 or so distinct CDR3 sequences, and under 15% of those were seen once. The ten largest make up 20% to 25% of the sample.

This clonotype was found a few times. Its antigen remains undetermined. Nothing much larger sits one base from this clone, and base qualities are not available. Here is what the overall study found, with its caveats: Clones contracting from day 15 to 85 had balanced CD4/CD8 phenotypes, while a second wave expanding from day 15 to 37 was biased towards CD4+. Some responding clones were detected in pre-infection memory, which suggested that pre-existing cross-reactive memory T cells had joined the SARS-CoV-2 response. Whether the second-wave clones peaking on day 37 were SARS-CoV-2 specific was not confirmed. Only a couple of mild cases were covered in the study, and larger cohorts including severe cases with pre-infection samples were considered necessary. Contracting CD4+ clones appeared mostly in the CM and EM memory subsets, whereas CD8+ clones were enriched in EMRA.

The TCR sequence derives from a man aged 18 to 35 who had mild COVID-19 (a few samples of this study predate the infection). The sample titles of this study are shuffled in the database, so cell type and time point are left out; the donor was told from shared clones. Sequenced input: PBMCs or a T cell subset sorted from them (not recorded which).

The nucleotides are TGCAGTGCTAGAGATGGGCCAAGAGGGCAGCCCCAGCATTTT. It is translated as CSARDGPRGQPQHF. The sequence is built from TRBV20-1 and TRBJ1-5, with the D gene not confidently named. From a lookup of the germline V gene (reference sequence), CDR1 and CDR2 are DFQATT and SNEGSKA. From its cysteine to its phenylalanine, the CDR3 spans 14 amino acids. The CDR3 DNA has 42 bases and is translated from base 1. V is shortened by 0 bases, J by 7 bases, and the region joining them spans 13 bases.